This passage covers 5 T cell receptor beta chains from one sample sequenced in a study of T-cell reconstitution after alpha-beta-depleted transplantation in children. Unique molecular identifiers tagged the TCRbeta library. TCRdb re-called the PCR reads with MiXCR, one entry per CDR3 protein. The sample consists of about 510,000 distinct CDR3 sequences, about 10% of them appearing once. Material: PBMCs, mostly from graft donor cells, obtained 180 days after TCRalphabeta/CD19-depleted stem cell transplant. All receptors come from a female patient aged 2-10 years who had a stem cell transplant for aplastic anemia, so the T cells may come from the graft donor.

The rearrangement links TRBV6-2 or TRBV6-3 to TRBJ2-7, with D possibly TRBD1 on 7 matching bases. The CDR3 is made up of 14 amino acids. Trimming took 7 bases from V and 3 from J, leaving 16 bases between them. The germline V gene encodes CDR1 MNHEY and CDR2 SVGEGT. CDR3 nucleotides: TGTGCCAGCACCGGGGGACAGAGGGGCTACGAGCAGTACGTC. It encodes CASTGGQRGYEQYV.

This chain uses TRBV9 with TRBJ2-2; tentatively, D is TRBD1 (6 bases). V was shortened by 3 bases and J by 4 bases, with 19 bases between the two germline ends. The CDR3 contains 17 residues. CDR1 and CDR2 (germline): SGDLS, YYNGEE. DNA of the CDR3: TGTGCCAGCAGCGAGTGGGGACAACGGTTTATCACCGGGGAGCTGTTTTTT. Protein product: CASSEWGQRFITGELFF.

This clonotype turned up a few times. The CDR3 sequence is CASSFWTSGRVTYNEQFF. Written as DNA, the CDR3 is TGTGCCAGCAGCTTTTGGACTAGCGGGAGGGTGACCTACAATGAGCAGTTCTTC. The chain carries TRBV11-2 and TRBJ2-1, with 15 bases identical to TRBD2. Germline V CDR1 and CDR2: SGHAT, FQNNGV. With 3 bases clipped from V and 2 bases from J, the junction kept 5 bases outside the gene matches. The CDR3 is 18 amino acids.

This clonotype occurred a few times. The chain uses TRBV10-3 and TRBJ2-1, with D unclear. V gave up 3 bases and J gave up 4 bases, with 4 bases separating them. Per the germline V gene, CDR1 is ENHRY and CDR2 is SYGVKD. The CDR3 sequence is 12 residues long. The CDR3 loop is CAISDVYNEQFF. CDR3 DNA: TGTGCCATCAGTGATGTGTACAATGAGCAGTTCTTC.

This clonotype was seen at least ten times. The chain carries TRBV20-1 and TRBJ2-7; TRBD1 matches at 8 bases. Germline loops: CDR1 DFQATT, CDR2 SNEGSKA (reference sequence). J gave up 1 base and V 5 bases, and 7 bases lay outside the gene matches. This CDR3 is 14 amino acids long. DNA for the CDR3: TGCAGTGCTCTGCGGGACAGGTGGTCCTACGAGCAGTACTTC. Amino acid sequence: CSALRDRWSYEQYF.